This T cell receptor beta chain was captured by sequencing in a study of blood T cell repertoires in COVID-19. The CDR3 has 17 residues. Germline CDR1 is SGHVS and CDR2 is FQNEAQ. Trimming cost V 5 bases and J 0 bases, with 17 bases left between them. The table lists this clone with a few counts. Methods used by the authors: Nucleated cell counts were estimated from reference gene primer amplification. Produced via immunoSEQ multiplex PCR; TCRdb's table is partial and in-frame only. The DNA gave D and trimming, while V, J and clone size come from that table. Among roughly 48,000 clones listed, roughly 90% were seen once.

This receptor was identified in a human donor in a cohort sampled during active COVID-19. J is TRBJ1-5 and V is TRBV7-8; possibly TRBD1 for D (5 bases). The sequencing sample was made of peripheral blood. CDR3 sequence (DNA): TGTGCCAGCAGCCTGAGCGGGGCACCTAATAGCAATCAGCCCCAGCATTTT. Amino acids: CASSLSGAPNSNQPQHF.